This TCR beta chain came from a study of OX40 agonist ivuxolimab in advanced cancers. This clone has more than one count but fewer than ten. CDR1 SGHRS and CDR2 YFSETQ come from the germline V gene. The CDR3 length is 12 residues. Trimming took 0 bases from V and 7 from J, leaving 7 bases between them. TCRdb's table, derived via immunoSEQ multiplex PCR, lists solely in-frame clones and lacks some. The sample carries 70,000 to 100,000 clones, approximately 90% recorded once. Sequencing was performed on CD4+ or CD8+ T cells sorted from blood, taken in a trial of the OX40 agonist ivuxolimab. The V gene is TRBV5-1, the J gene TRBJ1-1; no reliable D call. The receptor was derived from an adult with an advanced solid tumor such as melanoma, head and neck, liver or kidney cancer. CDR3 in DNA: TGCGCCAGCAGCTTGGCCGAAGGTGAAGCTTTCTTT. This sequence encodes CASSLAEGEAFF. The complete variable domain, with remaining parts taken from reference TRBV5-1 and TRBJ1-1, reads KAGVTQTPRYLIKTRGQQVTLSCSPISGHRSVSWYQQTPGQGLQFLFEYFSETQRNKGNFPGRFSGRQFSNSRSEMNVSTLELGDSALYLCASSLAEGEAFFGQGTRLTVV.